This TCR beta chain was obtained from a study of Graves' ophthalmopathy and Graves' hyperthyroidism. General study results and limits: Stable hyperthyroidism and ophthalmopathy were told apart by a 13-signature model, which achieved about 88% sensitivity and roughly 76% specificity.

Being free of ophthalmopathy for 18 months of follow-up defined stable hyperthyroidism. This clonotype was seen a handful of times. The antigen is unknown. A clone one base away is much larger, so this may be a read error. The CDR3 runs 15 residues. Germline V gives CDR1 MDHEN, CDR2 SYDVKM. RNA transcripts provided the template for amplifying TCR beta CDR3 regions. A first-round RT-PCR used HTBI primers, followed by a second-round multiplex PCR. TCRdb passed the multiplex PCR reads through MiXCR, listing each CDR3 protein once. The sample has 500,000 to 700,000 distinct CDR3 sequences, about 20% seen once; the top ten hold more than 5.5%.

This clonotype was obtained from a woman under 30 with stable Graves' hyperthyroidism. Some clones in this sample may be carry-over from other donors' samples. V usage is TRBV28 and J usage is TRBJ1-5; D not certain. Sequenced material: peripheral blood. In nucleotides, the CDR3 is TGTGCCAGCAGCGCCCGGGAAGGGAGCAATCGGCCCCAGCATTTT. Amino acids: CASSAREGSNRPQHF.